This TCR beta chain was recorded in a study of blood T cell repertoires in COVID-19. Here immunoSEQ multiplex PCR was the method, and the copy in TCRdb shows in-frame clones only, minus some. This sample has some 150,000 clones, with approximately 84% found just once. Germline V lookup: CDR1 SGHVS, CDR2 FQNEAQ. The CDR3 is made up of 13 amino acids. Trimming stripped 3 bases from V and 1 base from J, with 3 bases between. Concerning this clone itself: Other nucleotide sequences from this sample produce the same CDR3.

The clonotype originates from a human donor in a cohort sampled during active COVID-19. The chain carries TRBV7-8 and TRBJ2-2; D not certain. The sequenced sample consisted of peripheral blood. CDR3 in DNA: TGTGCCAGCAGCTTTCTGAACACCGGGGAGCTGTTTTTT. This translates into CASSFLNTGELFF.